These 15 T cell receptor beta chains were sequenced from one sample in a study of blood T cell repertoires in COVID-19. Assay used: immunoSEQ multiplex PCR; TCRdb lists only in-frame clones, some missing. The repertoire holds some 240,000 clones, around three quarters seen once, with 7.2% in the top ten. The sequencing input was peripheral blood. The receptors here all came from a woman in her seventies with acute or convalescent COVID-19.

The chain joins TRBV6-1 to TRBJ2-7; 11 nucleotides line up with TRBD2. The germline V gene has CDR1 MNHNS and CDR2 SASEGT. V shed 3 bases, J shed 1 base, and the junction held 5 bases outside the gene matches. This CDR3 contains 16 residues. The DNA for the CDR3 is TGTGCCAGCAGTGATGGCGGGACTAGCGGTTCCTACGAGCAGTACGTC. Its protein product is CASSDGGTSGSYEQYV.

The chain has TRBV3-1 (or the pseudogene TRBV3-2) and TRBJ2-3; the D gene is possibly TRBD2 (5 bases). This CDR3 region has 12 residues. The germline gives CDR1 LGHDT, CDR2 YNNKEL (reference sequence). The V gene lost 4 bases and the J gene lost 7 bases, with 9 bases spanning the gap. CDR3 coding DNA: TGTGCCAGCAGCCCAACTAGTTATACGCAGTATTTT. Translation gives CASSPTSYTQYF.

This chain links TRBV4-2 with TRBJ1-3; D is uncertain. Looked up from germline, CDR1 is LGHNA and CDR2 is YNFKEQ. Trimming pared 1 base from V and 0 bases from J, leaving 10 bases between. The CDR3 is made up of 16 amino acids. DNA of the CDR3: TGTGCCAGCAGCCAAGCTTTCCTTTCCTCTGGAAACACCATATATTTT. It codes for CASSQAFLSSGNTIYF.

The CDR3 DNA follows: TGTGCCAGCAGCCGGGACAGGGCTTCCAATGAGCAGTTCTTC. Translation gives CASSRDRASNEQFF. The chain uses TRBV5-8 and TRBJ2-1; 9 bases line up with TRBD1. Germline CDR1 and CDR2: SGHTS and YDEGEE. The CDR3 contains 14 residues. Germline trimming cut 4 bases from V and 6 bases from J; bases unmatched to any gene: 5.

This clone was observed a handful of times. CDR3 sequence: CASRRAGEQFF. CDR3 bases: TGTGCCAGCAGACGCGCGGGTGAGCAGTTCTTC. The V call is TRBV2, the J call TRBJ2-1, with D perhaps matching TRBD2 (5 bases). With 6 bases removed from V and 9 bases from J, the gap between germline ends came to 9 bases. The CDR3 runs 11 residues. Germline assignment: CDR1 SNHLY and CDR2 FYNNEI.

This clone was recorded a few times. The CDR3 nucleotides read TGTGCCTGGGAGACAGGGACCTACGAGCAGTACTTC. It specifies CAWETGTYEQYF. The chain couples TRBV30 to TRBJ2-7, with 7 nucleotides matching TRBD1. This CDR3 is 12 amino acids long. J was trimmed by 2 bases and V by 5 bases; bases with no gene match: 3. Germline loops: CDR1 GTSNPN, CDR2 SVGIG (reference sequence).

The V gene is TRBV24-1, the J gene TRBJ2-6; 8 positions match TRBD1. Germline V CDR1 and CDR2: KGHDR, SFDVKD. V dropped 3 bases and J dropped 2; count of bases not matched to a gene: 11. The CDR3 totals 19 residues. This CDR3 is CATSDGLGQGRPGANVLTF. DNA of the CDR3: TGTGCCACCAGTGATGGGCTCGGACAGGGAAGACCTGGGGCCAACGTCCTGACTTTC.

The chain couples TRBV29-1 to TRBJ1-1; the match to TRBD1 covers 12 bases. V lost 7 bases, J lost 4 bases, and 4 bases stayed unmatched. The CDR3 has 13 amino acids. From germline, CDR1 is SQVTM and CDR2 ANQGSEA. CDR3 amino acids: CSAGTGGFTEAFF. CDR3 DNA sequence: TGCAGCGCTGGGACAGGGGGCTTCACTGAAGCTTTCTTT.

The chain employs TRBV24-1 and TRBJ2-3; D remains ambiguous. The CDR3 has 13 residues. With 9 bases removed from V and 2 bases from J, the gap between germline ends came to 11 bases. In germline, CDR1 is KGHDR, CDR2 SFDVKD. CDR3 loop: CATFSPPTDTQYF. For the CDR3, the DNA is TGTGCCACCTTCTCCCCCCCCACAGATACGCAGTATTTT.

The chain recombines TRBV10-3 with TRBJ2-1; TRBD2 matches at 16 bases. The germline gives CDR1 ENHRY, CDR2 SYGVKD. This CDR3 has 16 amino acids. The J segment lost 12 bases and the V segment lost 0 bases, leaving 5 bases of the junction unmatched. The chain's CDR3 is CAISESGLAGGQGQFF. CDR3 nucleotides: TGTGCCATCAGTGAGTCGGGACTAGCGGGGGGGCAGGGGCAGTTCTTC.

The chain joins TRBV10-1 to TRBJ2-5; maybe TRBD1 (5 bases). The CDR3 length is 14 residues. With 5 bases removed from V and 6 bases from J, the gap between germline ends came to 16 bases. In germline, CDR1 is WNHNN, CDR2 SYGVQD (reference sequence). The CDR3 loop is CASSLEGDGKTQYF. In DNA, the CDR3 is TGCGCCAGCAGTCTAGAAGGGGATGGGAAGACCCAGTACTTC.

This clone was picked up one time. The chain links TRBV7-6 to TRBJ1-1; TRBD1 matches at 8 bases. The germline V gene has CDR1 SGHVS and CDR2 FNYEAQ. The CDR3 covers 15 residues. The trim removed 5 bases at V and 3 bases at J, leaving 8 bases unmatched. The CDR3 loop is CASSPDRGSDTEAFF. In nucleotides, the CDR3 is TGTGCCAGCAGCCCCGACAGGGGATCGGACACTGAAGCTTTCTTT.

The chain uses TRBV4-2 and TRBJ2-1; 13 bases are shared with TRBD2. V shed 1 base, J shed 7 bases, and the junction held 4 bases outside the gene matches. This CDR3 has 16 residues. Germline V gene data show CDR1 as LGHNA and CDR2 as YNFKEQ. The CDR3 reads CASSQGGLAGVNEQFF. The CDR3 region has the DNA TGTGCCAGCAGCCAAGGAGGACTAGCGGGGGTAAATGAGCAGTTCTTC.

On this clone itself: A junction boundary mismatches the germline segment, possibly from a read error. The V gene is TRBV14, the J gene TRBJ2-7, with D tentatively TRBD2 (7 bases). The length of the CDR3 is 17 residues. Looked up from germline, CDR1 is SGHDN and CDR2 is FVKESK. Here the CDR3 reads CASRQGSGGGSSYEQYF. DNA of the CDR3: TGTGCCAGCAGGCAAGGGTCGGGGGGCGGATCAAGCTACGAGCAGTACTTC.

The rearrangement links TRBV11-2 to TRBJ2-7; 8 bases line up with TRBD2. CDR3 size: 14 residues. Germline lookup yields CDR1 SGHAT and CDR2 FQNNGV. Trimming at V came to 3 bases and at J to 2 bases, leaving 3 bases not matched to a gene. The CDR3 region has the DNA TGTGCCAGCAGCTTCCGGGGGGGAGCCTACGAGCAGTACTTC. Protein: CASSFRGGAYEQYF.